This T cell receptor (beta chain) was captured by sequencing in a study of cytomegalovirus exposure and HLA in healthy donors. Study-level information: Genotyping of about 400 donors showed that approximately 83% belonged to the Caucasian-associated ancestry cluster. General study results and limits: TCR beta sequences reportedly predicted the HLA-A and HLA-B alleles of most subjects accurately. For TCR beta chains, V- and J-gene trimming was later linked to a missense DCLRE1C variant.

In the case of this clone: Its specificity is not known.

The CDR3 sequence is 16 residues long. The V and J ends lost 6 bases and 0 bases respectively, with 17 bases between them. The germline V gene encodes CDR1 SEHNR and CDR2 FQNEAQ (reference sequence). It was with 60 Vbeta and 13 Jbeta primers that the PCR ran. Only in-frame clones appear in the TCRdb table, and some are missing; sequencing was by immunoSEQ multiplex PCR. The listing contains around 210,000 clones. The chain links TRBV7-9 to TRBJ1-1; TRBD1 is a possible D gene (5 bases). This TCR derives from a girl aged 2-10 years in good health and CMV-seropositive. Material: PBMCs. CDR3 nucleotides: TGTGCCAGCAGTTATCAGCGACAGACCATGAACACTGAAGCTTTCTTT. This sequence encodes CASSYQRQTMNTEAFF.